This T cell receptor beta chain emerged from a study of shared clonotypes between healthy human individuals. The study's findings and limits: It was only blood that was sampled, and tissue repertoires likely differ.

There are 15 residues in the CDR3. Trimming left V 1 base short and J 0 bases short, with 7 bases between. Germline CDR1 and CDR2: MGHRA and YSYEKL. A remark on this clone: Its antigen is undetermined.

Clones were read by immunoSEQ multiplex PCR, and TCRdb kept only the in-frame ones, dropping some. The data show under 350,000 clones, 80% to 90% seen once. The chain combines TRBV4-1 with TRBJ1-3; D remains ambiguous. The clonotype comes from a man younger than 30 in good health. The sample was memory CD8+ T cells sorted from blood. Subset reported: CD45RO+ cells pooled with CCR7-negative TemRA cells. The CDR3 loop is CASSQATPSGNTIYF. As DNA, the CDR3 is TGCGCCAGCAGCCAAGCTACACCCTCTGGAAACACCATATATTTT.